This entry features one T cell receptor beta chain sequence. The method was immunoSEQ multiplex PCR; TCRdb's version includes in-frame clones alone and lacks a portion of them. The sample has about 66,000 clones; just under 90% are singletons. The sample is drawn from a study of blood T cell repertoires in COVID-19. The CDR3 is 18 residues long. CDR1 is PRHDT and CDR2 is FYEKMQ in the germline V gene (reference sequence). V lost 4 bases and J lost 4; bases outside the gene matches: 17. The sequence derives from a man aged 55 to 70 with acute or convalescent COVID-19. J is TRBJ1-2 and V is TRBV13; TRBD1 agrees at 8 bases. Sequences were obtained from peripheral blood. The chain's CDR3 is CASSSDRAVIEHGYGYTF. The CDR3 nucleotides read TGTGCCAGCAGCTCGGACAGGGCGGTAATAGAGCATGGCTATGGCTACACCTTC. Full variable domain (remainder filled in from reference TRBV13 and TRBJ1-2): AAGVIQSPRHLIKEKRETATLKCYPIPRHDTVYWYQQGPGQDPQFLISFYEKMQSDKGSIPDRFSAQQFSDYHSELNMSSLELGDSALYFCASSSDRAVIEHGYGYTFGSGTRLTVV.